The clone carrying this T cell receptor beta chain was recorded only once. The data were taken from a study of blood T cell repertoires in COVID-19. Whole-study context: Samples taken during acute and convalescent COVID-19 were collected in the United States, Italy and Spain. The analysed material was cDNA or gDNA that came from T cells, B-cell-depleted T cells, or PBMCs.

CDR1 and CDR2 (germline): MRHNA, SNTAGT. V lost 6 bases and J 0 bases, leaving 12 bases between the germline ends. This CDR3 is 15 amino acids long. Under the authors' procedure: Researchers report that nucleated cell counts were estimated from reference gene primer amplification. Profiling relied on immunoSEQ multiplex PCR, and the TCRdb table lists in-frame clones only, not all of them. Clone size and V and J calls were adopted from that table, with D and trimming inferred from the DNA. The top ten clones hold over 20% of a sample with 70,000 or so clones, around 74% of them seen once. The chain uses TRBV6-4 and TRBJ2-1; D gene uncertain. The sequenced sample was peripheral blood. This receptor was taken from a man between 65 and 85 years old with acute or convalescent COVID-19. DNA for the CDR3: TGTGCCAGCAGGCTTGAAGCAAGCTCCTACAATGAGCAGTTCTTC. Encoded protein: CASRLEASSYNEQFF.